These 24 T cell receptor beta chains were sequenced from one sample in a study of identifying expanded T cells in peripheral blood. Repertoires were generated with immunoSEQ multiplex PCR, while TCRdb's copy carries only in-frame clones and drops some. This table has about 130,000 clones, less than 90% appearing once. Sequences were obtained from blood. These receptors were obtained from a person aged 18-69 years in good health.

The rearrangement uses TRBV6-5 and TRBJ2-3, with D perhaps matching TRBD1 (6 bases). The CDR3 sequence is 15 residues long. The V gene lost 2 bases and the J gene lost 6 bases, with 15 bases spanning the gap. CDR1 MNHEY and CDR2 SVGAGI come from the germline V gene. CDR3 residues: CASSYLNREFDTQYF. CDR3 in DNA: TGTGCCAGCAGTTACCTCAACAGGGAGTTCGATACGCAGTATTTT.

The chain links TRBV7-9 to TRBJ2-4; D possibly corresponds to TRBD1 (6 bases). Trimming cost V 5 bases and J 6 bases, with 14 bases left between them. Germline assignment: CDR1 SEHNR and CDR2 FQNEAQ (reference sequence). The length of the CDR3 is 14 residues. CDR3 in DNA: TGTGCCAGCAGCCCCGCAGGGACAACAAACATTCAGTACTTC. Its translation is CASSPAGTTNIQYF.

The J gene is TRBJ2-4, the V gene TRBV2; D is perhaps TRBD2 (6 bases). CDR3 length: 14 amino acids. V was shortened by 7 bases and J by 0 bases, with 10 bases between the two germline ends. In germline, CDR1 is SNHLY, CDR2 FYNNEI. CDR3 sequence (DNA): TGTGCCAGCATTCCGGGACTAGCCAAAAACATTCAGTACTTC. Translation: CASIPGLAKNIQYF.

The chain recombines TRBV6-1 with TRBJ2-2, with D possibly matching TRBD2 (7 bases). The CDR3 has 15 amino acids. Trimming removed 0 bases at V and 6 bases at J, with 11 bases between. Germline V gene sequence: CDR1 MNHNS, CDR2 SASEGT. Written as DNA, the CDR3 is TGTGCCAGCAGTGAAGCGGGGAGGGGGGCCGGGGAGCTGTTTTTT. Its protein product is CASSEAGRGAGELFF.

The V and J genes are TRBV29-1 and TRBJ1-1, with no clear D. The CDR3 totals 12 residues. Per germline, CDR1 SQVTM and CDR2 ANQGSEA. The germline V and J ends were trimmed by 4 bases and 5 bases, with 11 bases remaining between them. DNA for the CDR3: TGCAGCGTTGTTTGGGTTGGGACTGAAGCTTTCTTT. This sequence encodes CSVVWVGTEAFF.

This sequence joins TRBV30 and TRBJ2-3; no clear D. There are 15 residues in the CDR3. Trimming cost V 4 bases and J 7 bases, with 21 bases left between them. Germline V gives CDR1 GTSNPN, CDR2 SVGIG (reference sequence). In DNA form, the CDR3 reads TGTGCCTGGACCCGTCATGACCTAGGAGTATATACGCAGTATTTT. It translates to CAWTRHDLGVYTQYF.

This clone was detected a few times. The chain uses TRBV5-6 and TRBJ2-1; 10 bases are a match to TRBD1. The CDR3 is 17 residues long. Trimming removed 4 bases from V and 9 bases from J; junction bases left unmatched: 16. The germline V gene has CDR1 SGHDT and CDR2 YYEEEE. CDR3 residues: CASSLPKTRRDRGEQFF. For the CDR3, the DNA is TGTGCCAGCAGCCTACCAAAGACACGCCGGGACAGGGGTGAGCAGTTCTTC. Full variable domain (outside the CDR3, taken from reference TRBV5-6 and TRBJ2-1): DAGVTQSPTHLIKTRGQQVTLRCSPKSGHDTVSWYQQALGQGPQFIFQYYEEEERQRGNFPDRFSGHQFPNYSSELNVNALLLGDSALYLCASSLPKTRRDRGEQFFGPGTRLTVL.

The rearrangement links TRBV5-4 to TRBJ2-3; D gene unclear. The germline V and J ends were trimmed by 0 bases and 8 bases, with 13 bases remaining between them. The germline V gene has CDR1 SGHNT and CDR2 YYREEE (reference sequence). The CDR3 has 14 amino acids. CDR3: CASSLEQLGGTQYF. CDR3 coding DNA: TGTGCCAGCAGCTTGGAACAGCTTGGTGGTACGCAGTATTTT.

Notes on this clone: The sample holds other DNA sequences that translate to the same CDR3. The V call is TRBV5-4, the J call TRBJ1-5, with 10 bases fitting TRBD1. The V gene end was trimmed by 5 bases and the J gene end by 2 bases; junction bases not matched to a gene: 4. The CDR3 covers 15 residues. Germline values: CDR1 SGHNT, CDR2 YYREEE (reference sequence). The CDR3 region is CASSPGTGGNQPQHF. The CDR3 nucleotides read TGTGCCAGCAGTCCCGGGACAGGGGGCAATCAGCCCCAGCATTTT.

The rearrangement joins TRBV7-3 to TRBJ2-4; 7 positions agree with TRBD2. Germline assignment: CDR1 SGHTA and CDR2 FQGTGA. The V and J ends lost 4 bases and 0 bases, in that order; junction bases with no gene match: 6. This CDR3 is 16 amino acids long. CDR3 sequence (DNA): TGTGCCAGCAGCTCAGCTAGCGGAGTAGCCAAAAACATTCAGTACTTC. It specifies CASSSASGVAKNIQYF.

This chain links TRBV7-2 with TRBJ2-7; tentatively, D is TRBD1 or TRBD2 (5 bases each). This CDR3 has 15 amino acids. The V gene's germline CDR1 is SGHTA and CDR2 FQGNSA. The V and J ends lost 2 bases and 4 bases respectively, with 15 bases between them. Here the CDR3 DNA reads TGTGCCAGCAGCTTATACTCTTTGGGGGATTACGAGCAGTACTTC. Translation gives CASSLYSLGDYEQYF.

This clone was recorded only once. The rearrangement uses TRBV2 and TRBJ2-1; 9 nucleotides align to TRBD1. Germline V gives CDR1 SNHLY, CDR2 FYNNEI. V shed 6 bases and J 2 bases; nucleotides not matched to a gene: 2. The CDR3 is 14 residues long. The CDR3 sequence is CASRDRGPYNEQFF. The CDR3 DNA follows: TGTGCCAGCAGGGACAGGGGTCCCTACAATGAGCAGTTCTTC.

This chain links TRBV19 with TRBJ1-2; no firm D call. Per the germline V gene, CDR1 is LNHDA and CDR2 is SQIVND (reference sequence). The CDR3 has 16 residues. The ends were cut back, 0 bases at V and 4 bases at J, with 15 bases in the middle. CDR3 nucleotides: TGTGCCAGTAGTATAGATCTCCGAGACCCTGTCTATGGCTACACCTTC. It translates to CASSIDLRDPVYGYTF.

The rearrangement joins TRBV30 to TRBJ2-3; D uncertain. Germline V gene sequence: CDR1 GTSNPN, CDR2 SVGIG (reference sequence). Trimming stripped 2 bases from V and 5 bases from J, with 5 bases between. The CDR3 covers 11 residues. The CDR3 region is CAWSLQDTQYF. The CDR3 nucleotides read TGTGCCTGGAGTCTGCAAGATACGCAGTATTTT.

This rearrangement joins TRBV21-1 to TRBJ2-1; TRBD2, the table's D call, was not compared with the DNA. TRBV21-1 is listed as a pseudogene. This CDR3 is 15 amino acids long. CDR3 loop: CASTLAGRFYNEQFF. CDR3 nucleotides: TGTGCCAGCACCCTAGCGGGACGGTTCTACAATGAGCAGTTCTTC.

This rearrangement joins TRBV4-1 to TRBJ2-3, with D possibly matching TRBD2 (6 bases). The CDR3 runs 12 residues. The germline gives CDR1 MGHRA, CDR2 YSYEKL. Trimming took off 3 bases at V and 14 bases at J, with 15 bases between the two ends. CDR3: CASSHRGIIPYF. Here the CDR3 DNA reads TGCGCCAGCAGCCATCGGGGGATTATTCCGTATTTT.

The sample holds one count of this clone. The rearrangement uses TRBV14 and TRBJ2-7, with D perhaps assigned TRBD1 or TRBD2 (5 bases each). Germline loops: CDR1 SGHDN, CDR2 FVKESK. V was trimmed by 4 bases and J by 2 bases, leaving 15 bases between them. The CDR3 covers 15 residues. CDR3 protein: CASSPQSGATYEQYF. In DNA, the CDR3 is TGTGCCAGCAGCCCCCAATCCGGGGCCACCTACGAGCAGTACTTC. The full variable domain, in which reference TRBV14 and TRBJ2-7 provide the parts outside the CDR3, is EAGVTQFPSHSVIEKGQTVTLRCDPISGHDNLYWYRRVMGKEIKFLLHFVKESKQDESGMPNNRFLAERTGGTYSTLKVQPAELEDSGVYFCASSPQSGATYEQYFGPGTRLTVT.

The chain carries TRBV18 and TRBJ2-5; unclear D gene. Trimming took off 0 bases at V and 2 bases at J, with 4 bases between the two ends. Germline lookup yields CDR1 KGHSH and CDR2 LQKENI. The CDR3 runs 13 residues. The CDR3 spells CASSPPQQETQYF. DNA for the CDR3: TGTGCCAGCTCACCACCGCAGCAAGAGACCCAGTACTTC.

V usage is TRBV6-6 and J usage is TRBJ2-3; 8 nucleotides line up with TRBD2. The germline CDR1 and CDR2 sequences are MNHNY and SVGAGI (reference sequence). The CDR3 length is 16 residues. The V gene end was trimmed by 7 bases and the J gene end by 5 bases; junction bases not matched to a gene: 14. This CDR3 is CASIPGGGGNEDTQYF. CDR3 DNA sequence: TGTGCCAGCATTCCGGGAGGGGGGGGGAATGAAGATACGCAGTATTTT.

The genes are TRBV6-5 and TRBJ2-1; 9 bases are a match to TRBD1. This CDR3 is built from 14 residues. Germline-derived CDR1 and CDR2 are MNHEY and SVGAGI. The J segment lost 3 bases and the V segment lost 6 bases, leaving 3 bases of the junction unmatched. DNA of the CDR3: TGTGCCAGCAGGCCGGGACAGGGCTACAATGAGCAGTTCTTC. Its translation: CASRPGQGYNEQFF.

The chain carries TRBV6-6 and TRBJ1-1; TRBD1 is a possible D gene (6 bases). The CDR3 extends over 13 amino acids. V was pared by 5 bases and J by 4 bases, with 11 bases between. Germline V gives CDR1 MNHNY, CDR2 SVGAGI (reference sequence). CDR3 in DNA: TGTGCCAGCAGTCCACCGACAGGCACTGAAGCTTTCTTT. Residues: CASSPPTGTEAFF.

The V gene is TRBV27, the J gene TRBJ2-1; 10 nucleotides match TRBD1. Trimming removed 6 bases from V and 8 bases from J; junction bases left unmatched: 16. The CDR3 spans 17 residues. CDR1 MNHEY and CDR2 SMNVEV come from the germline V gene (reference sequence). The CDR3 loop reads CASRSLTPGTGDDEQFF. Written as DNA, the CDR3 is TGTGCCAGCAGATCTCTTACACCCGGGACAGGGGACGATGAGCAGTTCTTC.

The chain employs TRBV28 and TRBJ2-1; D is unresolved. CDR3 size: 15 residues. Germline assignment: CDR1 MDHEN and CDR2 SYDVKM. With 3 bases removed from V and 0 bases from J, the gap between germline ends came to 9 bases. CDR3 sequence: CASSFAPSSYNEQFF. CDR3 nucleotide sequence: TGTGCCAGCAGTTTCGCCCCAAGCTCCTACAATGAGCAGTTCTTC.

The chain joins TRBV19 to TRBJ1-4, with unresolved D. CDR1 and CDR2 from the germline V gene are LNHDA and SQIVND (reference sequence). The CDR3 consists of 11 residues. V lost 3 bases and J 11 bases, leaving 7 bases between the germline ends. The CDR3 DNA follows: TGTGCCAGTAGTATTAGGGATAAACTGTTTTTT. Translation: CASSIRDKLFF.